The rows below give T cell receptor beta chains drawn from one sample of a study of regulatory T cells in long-lasting Graves disease. TCRdb fed the multiplex PCR reads into MiXCR, producing one record per CDR3 protein. The profile covers roughly 500,000 distinct CDR3 sequences, with 20% to 25% appearing a single time and approximately 8% taken by the ten largest. The sample consisted of peripheral blood mononuclear cells (PBMCs), taken when the disease was refractory, from a patient treated with antithyroid drugs. These TCRs come from a female donor with Graves disease. Both conserved end residues are trimmed from each CDR3.

J	V	CDR3
TRBJ1-2	TRBV6-1	ASRSTANYGYT
TRBJ1-2	TRBV5-1	ASSPLDSNYDYT
TRBJ1-6	TRBV2	AAGTEISPLH
TRBJ1-3	TRBV3-1	ASSQGDKPRNTIY
TRBJ2-5	TRBV12-3/TRBV12-4	ASSKQLQETQY
TRBJ2-3	TRBV2	ASSVASARTDTQY
TRBJ2-7	TRBV28	ATHPGEIRAYEQY
TRBJ1-2	TRBV2	ASGGQGFSYGYT
TRBJ2-7	TRBV12-3/TRBV12-4	ASSSTSTEQY
TRBJ1-1	TRBV12-3/TRBV12-4	ASTIGGPNTEAF
TRBJ2-2	TRBV29-1	SVVGGLGTGGNTGELF
TRBJ2-7	TRBV6-1	ASKSRGSSYEQY
TRBJ2-5	TRBV7-9	ASRQTPETQY
TRBJ1-1	TRBV7-9	ASRPGVSTEAF
TRBJ2-2	TRBV5-1	ASSPTSFQAANTGELF
TRBJ1-2	TRBV28	AGQGISGYT
TRBJ2-7	TRBV25-1	ASSPWDRSYEQY
TRBJ2-5	TRBV20-1	SAKREGRPETQY
TRBJ2-1	TRBV11-2	ASSLDGTRYNEQF
TRBJ2-2	TRBV5-1	ASSGTSGDTGELF
TRBJ2-7	TRBV2	ASSGSTYEQY
TRBJ2-1	TRBV27	ASSSGGPYNEQF
TRBJ2-5	TRBV28	ASSFGAGPGRQETQY
TRBJ1-2	TRBV28	ASSFSGGGNGYT
TRBJ2-2	TRBV6-5	ASSYRGRNTGELF
TRBJ2-4	TRBV12-3/TRBV12-4	ASSLKRSAPYIQY
TRBJ1-2	TRBV11-2	ASSPRDRAQGYT
TRBJ1-2	TRBV27	ASSRGTGGGYT
TRBJ2-7	TRBV2	ASSGQHEQY
TRBJ1-5	TRBV28	ASSRKQIIRTIQGPNQPQH
TRBJ2-5	TRBV6-1	ASSEFLTSGRKTQY
TRBJ1-1	TRBV6-1	ASRGGVGFYTEAF
TRBJ2-1	TRBV11-2	ASSLALRVTGDEQF
TRBJ2-5	TRBV11-2	ASSLVTRSETQY
TRBJ2-7	TRBV6-5	ASSSDRGPDEQY
TRBJ2-2	TRBV7-9	ASSLGQGRGSGELF
TRBJ2-3	TRBV12-3/TRBV12-4	ASSLEISGSTDTQY
TRBJ1-5	TRBV15	ATSRGTLVGQPQH
TRBJ2-2	TRBV2	ASSGRGRGRSGELF
TRBJ2-7	TRBV10-3	AISEGVTTGYEQY
TRBJ2-2	TRBV5-1	ASSYSGSRTGELF
TRBJ2-2	TRBV19	ASRKQGGNGELF
TRBJ2-7	TRBV7-2	ASSLGAAASYEQY
TRBJ2-5	TRBV28	ATRGSNQETQY
TRBJ1-5	TRBV6-5	ASSYARRNQPQH
TRBJ2-5	TRBV3-1	ASSQGTLGLETQY
TRBJ2-5	TRBV13	ASSLGQKTQY
TRBJ2-5	TRBV14	ASSPRMYQETQY
TRBJ2-7	TRBV29-1	SVDQLAGTGYEQY
TRBJ2-5	TRBV25-1	ASSEYPAETQY
TRBJ1-1	TRBV7-9	ASSLVALGDTEAF
TRBJ1-6	TRBV27	ASSEIGQNKNSPLH
TRBJ2-5	TRBV29-1	SVEGTSGSRFRETQY